These 30 T cell receptor beta chains were sequenced from one sample in a study of cytomegalovirus exposure and HLA in healthy donors. The primer mix had 60 Vbeta and 13 Jbeta primers. The protocol was immunoSEQ multiplex PCR, while the TCRdb copy is restricted to in-frame clones and leaves out a portion. The table shows under 150,000 clones, with 80% occurring only once. Sequenced sample: PBMCs. The receptors shown here come from a woman aged 40 to 55 in good health and CMV-seronegative.

This chain links TRBV19 with TRBJ1-1, with D uncertain. Trimming removed 5 bases from V and 0 bases from J, with 13 bases in between. In germline, CDR1 is LNHDA, CDR2 SQIVND (reference sequence). This CDR3 comprises 15 residues. CDR3 protein: CASSLSGVLNTEAFF. The DNA for the CDR3 is TGTGCCAGTAGTCTTTCCGGGGTCCTGAACACTGAAGCTTTCTTT. Together with reference TRBV19 and TRBJ1-1, the CDR3 gives the full variable domain: DGGITQSPKYLFRKEGQNVTLSCEQNLNHDAMYWYRQDPGQGLRLIYYSQIVNDFQKGDIAEGYSVSREKKESFPLTVTSAQKNPTAFYLCASSLSGVLNTEAFFGQGTRLTVV.

The V call is TRBV5-6, the J call TRBJ2-6; no clear D. Between the trimmed V and J ends, which lost 2 bases and 4 bases, there was a span of 10 bases. Germline V gene data show CDR1 as SGHDT and CDR2 as YYEEEE. The CDR3 is 15 amino acids. CDR3: CASSFRFTGANVLTF. The CDR3 bases are TGTGCCAGCAGCTTCCGGTTTACGGGGGCCAACGTCCTGACTTTC.

The table lists this clone with a count of one. Written as DNA, the CDR3 is TGTGCCAGTAGTATAGGCAACAGGGGTAATGAAAAACTGTTTTTT. Protein sequence: CASSIGNRGNEKLFF. V gene TRBV19 combines with J gene TRBJ1-4; 7 bases line up with TRBD1. CDR1 and CDR2 (germline): LNHDA, SQIVND (reference sequence). The CDR3 length is 15 residues. V lost 1 base and J lost 4; bases outside the gene matches: 3.

On this clone itself: This specimen includes other DNA sequences encoding the same CDR3. The gene calls are TRBV5-6 and TRBJ1-5; perhaps TRBD1 as D (6 bases). V was clipped by 2 bases and J by 4 bases, with 10 bases between them. Germline V gives CDR1 SGHDT, CDR2 YYEEEE. The CDR3 has 14 residues. The DNA for the CDR3 is TGTGCCAGCAGCTTAAAGGGGGGGAATCAGCCCCAGCATTTT. It encodes CASSLKGGNQPQHF. The variable domain in full, completed from reference TRBV5-6 and TRBJ1-5, reads DAGVTQSPTHLIKTRGQQVTLRCSPKSGHDTVSWYQQALGQGPQFIFQYYEEEERQRGNFPDRFSGHQFPNYSSELNVNALLLGDSALYLCASSLKGGNQPQHFGDGTRLSIL.

This clone was recorded a few times. The gene calls are TRBV5-6 and TRBJ2-7; 11 nucleotides agree with TRBD2. This CDR3 region has 15 residues. CDR1 is SGHDT and CDR2 is YYEEEE in the germline V gene. V lost 0 bases, J lost 2 bases, and 1 base stayed unmatched. The CDR3 protein is CASSLGSGRAYEQYF. The CDR3 DNA follows: TGTGCCAGCAGCTTGGGTAGCGGGAGGGCCTACGAGCAGTACTTC.

This clone was observed a handful of times. This chain links TRBV5-1 with TRBJ2-6, with 8 bases fitting TRBD1. This CDR3 comprises 16 residues. V lost 2 bases and J lost 3; bases outside the gene matches: 4. The germline CDR1 and CDR2 sequences are SGHRS and YFSETQ. Here the CDR3 reads CASSFRQGFGANVLTF. The CDR3 nucleotides are TGCGCCAGCAGCTTTCGACAGGGGTTTGGGGCCAACGTCCTGACTTTC.

This chain links TRBV10-3 with TRBJ2-7, with 8 positions matching TRBD2. Germline V gene lookup returns CDR1 ENHRY and CDR2 SYGVKD. V trimming: 3 bases; J trimming: 4 bases; junction bases outside the gene matches: 11. This CDR3 has 16 residues. CDR3 nucleotides: TGTGCCATCAGTGAACCTAACGGGGGGGCGGCATACGAGCAGTACTTC. Translated, it gives CAISEPNGGAAYEQYF.

The chain carries TRBV7-9 and TRBJ2-1; TRBD2 aligns across 9 bases. The junction had 2 bases not matched to a gene; V was cut back by 5 bases and J by 9 bases. The CDR3 covers 12 residues. Germline V gene sequence: CDR1 SEHNR, CDR2 FQNEAQ (reference sequence). The CDR3 nucleotides read TGTGCCAGCAGCCTTAGCGGGAGTGAGCAGTTCTTC. It codes for CASSLSGSEQFF.

DNA for the CDR3: TGTGCCAGCAGCCGACTGACTAGCGGCACCTACGAGCAGTACTTC. Protein: CASSRLTSGTYEQYF. V and J are TRBV6-5 and TRBJ2-7; TRBD2 aligns across 9 bases. Germline CDR1 is MNHEY and CDR2 is SVGAGI. The CDR3 is 15 amino acids. V shed 6 bases and J 2 bases; nucleotides not matched to a gene: 8.

The CDR3 DNA is TGTGCCAGCAGCTTCGCAGGGGCAGATACGCAGTATTTT. This gives the protein CASSFAGADTQYF. V gene TRBV5-6 combines with J gene TRBJ2-3, with D possibly matching TRBD1 (6 bases). Trimming left V 2 bases short and J 4 bases short, with 8 bases between. CDR3 length equals 13 residues. CDR1 is SGHDT and CDR2 is YYEEEE in the germline V gene.

CDR3 region: CASSLAAGPSEQYF. The CDR3 nucleotides read TGTGCCAGCAGCTTAGCGGCAGGGCCCTCCGAGCAGTACTTC. The gene calls are TRBV7-2 and TRBJ2-7; weak D call: TRBD1 (5 bases). The CDR3 has 14 residues. CDR1 is SGHTA, CDR2 FQGNSA, per germline. V lost 0 bases, J lost 6 bases, and 12 bases lay in between.

The chain joins TRBV2 to TRBJ2-7; TRBD1 agrees at 9 bases. The CDR3 is 16 residues long. Germline V CDR1 and CDR2: SNHLY, FYNNEI. V lost 4 bases to trimming and J lost 2 bases; unmatched junction nucleotides: 9. This CDR3 reads CASSGAQGARPYEQYF. DNA of the CDR3: TGTGCCAGCAGTGGGGCACAGGGGGCGCGACCCTACGAGCAGTACTTC.

In this sample, this clone turned up a few times. The V gene is TRBV7-6, the J gene TRBJ2-1; 7 bases fit TRBD2. This CDR3 is 16 amino acids long. CDR1 SGHVS and CDR2 FNYEAQ come from the germline V gene. V lost 5 bases to trimming and J lost 3 bases; unmatched junction nucleotides: 10. CDR3 protein: CASSQSQAGNYNEQFF. DNA of the CDR3: TGTGCCAGCAGCCAATCTCAAGCGGGGAACTACAATGAGCAGTTCTTC.

The rearrangement uses TRBV28 and TRBJ1-1; 9 bases agree with TRBD1. The CDR3 runs 17 residues. CDR1 MDHEN and CDR2 SYDVKM come from the germline V gene. V lost 4 bases and J lost 1; bases outside the gene matches: 10. The CDR3 DNA follows: TGTGCCAGCAGTTCCCTCAACAGGGGGCGATGGAACACTGAAGCTTTCTTT. Translation: CASSSLNRGRWNTEAFF.

This rearrangement joins TRBV9 to TRBJ2-2; 9 bases agree with TRBD1. This CDR3 has 15 residues. The V gene end was trimmed by 4 bases and the J gene end by 3 bases; junction bases not matched to a gene: 4. The germline V gene has CDR1 SGDLS and CDR2 YYNGEE. CDR3 amino acids: CASSNRDRDTGELFF. Here the CDR3 DNA reads TGTGCCAGCAGCAACCGGGACAGGGACACCGGGGAGCTGTTTTTT.

This clone was observed a handful of times. The genes are TRBV6-5 and TRBJ2-2; a possible D gene is TRBD1 (6 bases). Trimming shortened V by 6 bases and J by 0 bases, and 11 bases separated the two germline ends. Germline V gives CDR1 MNHEY, CDR2 SVGAGI. This CDR3 region has 15 residues. CDR3 bases: TGTGCCAGCAGCCCCGGGACACCGAACACCGGGGAGCTGTTTTTT. Translation gives CASSPGTPNTGELFF.

The chain has TRBV7-2 and TRBJ2-2, with a tentative D call TRBD2 (6 bases). This CDR3 has 15 amino acids. The V gene lost 1 base and the J gene lost 6 bases, with 12 bases spanning the gap. CDR1 SGHTA and CDR2 FQGNSA come from the germline V gene. CDR3 amino acids: CASSLELATAGELFF. CDR3 bases: TGTGCCAGCAGCTTAGAACTAGCTACTGCCGGGGAGCTGTTTTTT.

For the CDR3, the DNA is TGTGCCAGCAGTAACCTCAGGGCAGGGAACTATGGCTACACCTTC. Encoded protein: CASSNLRAGNYGYTF. This chain uses TRBV28 with TRBJ1-2; perhaps TRBD1 as D (5 bases). V was clipped by 5 bases and J by 2 bases, with 15 bases between them. Germline V gene lookup returns CDR1 MDHEN and CDR2 SYDVKM. The CDR3 runs 15 residues.

This rearrangement joins TRBV4-3 to TRBJ1-1; D is possibly TRBD1 (6 bases). Per the germline V gene, CDR1 is LGHNA and CDR2 is YSLEER. The V and J ends lost 0 bases and 4 bases respectively, with 9 bases between them. The CDR3 extends over 14 amino acids. This CDR3 is CASSQDPGVTEAFF. The CDR3 DNA reads TGCGCCAGCAGCCAAGACCCAGGGGTCACTGAAGCTTTCTTT.

This clone was seen a handful of times. V and J are TRBV5-1 and TRBJ1-3, with a weak D call TRBD1 (6 bases). V shed 5 bases and J shed 4 bases, with 13 bases lying between them. There are 14 residues in the CDR3. Germline V gene lookup returns CDR1 SGHRS and CDR2 YFSETQ. The CDR3 sequence is CASRTGGRGNTIYF. In DNA form, the CDR3 reads TGCGCCAGCAGAACGGGGGGCCGGGGAAACACCATATATTTT.

This clone has just a few counts. V gene TRBV6-6 combines with J gene TRBJ1-5; the D is unclear. CDR1 MNHNY and CDR2 SVGAGI come from the germline V gene (reference sequence). The V end was cut by 8 bases, the J end by 4 bases, with 15 bases between. This CDR3 has 14 residues. CDR3 loop: CASVLRGGNQPQHF. As DNA, the CDR3 is TGTGCCAGCGTTCTTCGGGGAGGAAATCAGCCCCAGCATTTT.

The J gene is TRBJ2-3, the V gene TRBV11-2; D is possibly TRBD1 (6 bases). Trimming removed 1 base at V and 5 bases at J, with 13 bases between. In germline, CDR1 is SGHAT, CDR2 FQNNGV. The CDR3 is 15 amino acids. The CDR3 nucleotides read TGTGCCAGCAGCTTAGGGGCAGGGGTTGGAGATACGCAGTATTTT. It specifies CASSLGAGVGDTQYF.

The rearrangement joins TRBV19 to TRBJ2-3; tentatively, D is TRBD2 (5 bases). This CDR3 has 12 amino acids. Germline CDR1 LNHDA, CDR2 SQIVND (reference sequence). Trimming took off 5 bases at V and 4 bases at J, with 7 bases between the two ends. The CDR3 reads CASSEGADTQYF. CDR3 DNA: TGTGCCAGTAGTGAGGGAGCAGATACGCAGTATTTT.

This sequence joins TRBV4-1 and TRBJ1-1, with D perhaps matching TRBD1 (5 bases). CDR1 is MGHRA, CDR2 YSYEKL, per germline. The CDR3 totals 13 residues. The V end lost 0 bases, the J end lost 9 bases, and 11 bases lay between the germline ends. CDR3: CASSQEVGAQAFF. In nucleotides, the CDR3 is TGCGCCAGCAGCCAAGAGGTAGGGGCTCAAGCTTTCTTT.

The CDR3 region is CASSLAGGAGGYTF. The CDR3 bases are TGTGCCAGCAGCTTAGCAGGGGGCGCGGGTGGCTACACCTTC. The V gene is TRBV7-2, the J gene TRBJ1-2, with 7 bases fitting TRBD1. Germline V lookup: CDR1 SGHTA, CDR2 FQGNSA. The CDR3 sequence is 14 residues long. V lost 0 bases to trimming and J lost 7 bases; unmatched junction nucleotides: 5.

This clone was recorded a few times. This sequence joins TRBV13 and TRBJ2-5, with D maybe TRBD1 (5 bases). This CDR3 is built from 12 residues. Per germline, CDR1 PRHDT and CDR2 FYEKMQ (reference sequence). Deletions cut 1 base from V and 5 bases from J, with 5 bases between. The CDR3 spells CASSLEGETQYF. Written as DNA, the CDR3 is TGTGCCAGCAGCTTAGAGGGGGAGACCCAGTACTTC.

The rearrangement joins TRBV10-3 to TRBJ2-5; 7 bases agree with TRBD1. J gave up 1 base and V 7 bases, and 9 bases lay outside the gene matches. The CDR3 totals 15 residues. CDR1 and CDR2 (germline): ENHRY, SYGVKD. This CDR3 reads CAIKPSGQVQETQYF. For the CDR3, the DNA is TGTGCCATCAAGCCGTCCGGACAGGTCCAAGAGACCCAGTACTTC.

The rearrangement joins TRBV27 to TRBJ2-3; 10 bases match TRBD2. This CDR3 is built from 17 residues. Trimming removed 5 bases from V and 1 base from J; junction bases left unmatched: 9. CDR1 and CDR2 (germline): MNHEY, SMNVEV (reference sequence). CDR3 sequence (DNA): TGTGCCAGCAGTCCCCGAGCGGGGGGGCCTCGCACAGATACGCAGTATTTT. Translated, it gives CASSPRAGGPRTDTQYF.

V is TRBV2 and J is TRBJ2-3; 12 bases map to TRBD2. The junction had 6 bases not matched to a gene; V was cut back by 6 bases and J by 5 bases. The V gene's germline CDR1 is SNHLY and CDR2 FYNNEI. This CDR3 has 15 residues. The CDR3 DNA is TGTGCCAGCAGGAGACTAGCGGGGGTGGGAGATACGCAGTATTTT. It translates to CASRRLAGVGDTQYF.

V usage is TRBV4-1 and J usage is TRBJ2-3; 15 bases agree with TRBD2. The CDR3 is 17 amino acids. The trim removed 4 bases at V and 4 bases at J, leaving 6 bases unmatched. The V gene's germline CDR1 is MGHRA and CDR2 YSYEKL. The CDR3 bases are TGCGCCAGCAGCCCCGGACTAGCGGGAGGGAGGGCAGATACGCAGTATTTT. It yields the protein CASSPGLAGGRADTQYF.